This T cell receptor (beta chain) stems from a study of radiotherapy plus CTLA-4 blockade in lung cancer. Study-level information: For 18% of patients, objective responses occurred, and roughly 30% had disease control. The study, taken as a whole, reports: Dynamics of early blood T cell clones, together with interferon-beta, were reportedly the best predictors of response.

Turning to this clone: Its antigen remains unidentified.

Germline V CDR1 and CDR2: SGHAT, FQNNGV. V gave up 1 base and J gave up 6 bases, with 10 bases separating them. The CDR3 extends over 13 amino acids. Repertoires were generated with immunoSEQ multiplex PCR, while TCRdb's copy carries only in-frame clones and drops some. The sample has 80,000 or so clones, roughly 79% seen once; the top ten hold more than 3.5%. Sequencing used peripheral blood, obtained from a patient treated with radiotherapy plus ipilimumab. The sequence was obtained from a human donor with non-small cell lung cancer who had a partial response to radiotherapy plus ipilimumab. Some clones in this sample may be carry-over from other donors' samples. The J gene is TRBJ2-7, the V gene TRBV11-2, with a tentative D call TRBD2 (6 bases). CDR3 nucleotides: TGTGCCAGCAGCTTAGGGGACTTTATCGAGCAGTACTTC. This sequence encodes CASSLGDFIEQYF.